The 10 T cell receptor beta chains reported below all come from one sample, sequenced in a study of cytomegalovirus exposure and HLA in healthy donors. The PCR contained 60 Vbeta and 13 Jbeta primers. Generated by immunoSEQ multiplex PCR, the TCRdb table keeps only in-frame clones and is missing some. The sample lists some 200,000 clones, over 9.5% occurring once. Sequencing input: PBMCs. The source of these receptors is a man between 45 and 60 years old in good health and CMV-seropositive.

This clone was seen a few times. The chain links TRBV5-6 to TRBJ1-2; 7 bases agree with TRBD1. Germline V lookup: CDR1 SGHDT, CDR2 YYEEEE. This CDR3 spans 14 amino acids. The V segment lost 0 bases and the J segment 2 bases; nucleotides outside the gene matches: 1. The DNA for the CDR3 is TGTGCCAGCAGCTTGGGGGGACAGAACTATGGCTACACCTTC. It yields the protein CASSLGGQNYGYTF. Combining the CDR3 with reference TRBV5-6 and TRBJ1-2 gives the whole variable domain DAGVTQSPTHLIKTRGQQVTLRCSPKSGHDTVSWYQQALGQGPQFIFQYYEEEERQRGNFPDRFSGHQFPNYSSELNVNALLLGDSALYLCASSLGGQNYGYTFGSGTRLTVV.

For the CDR3, the DNA is TGTGCCTGGAGTGGGTCAGGGGACCAGCCCCAGCATTTT. This codes for CAWSGSGDQPQHF. The chain combines TRBV30 with TRBJ1-5; D might be TRBD1 (6 bases). The CDR3 extends over 13 amino acids. V was pared by 1 base and J by 7 bases, with 11 bases between. Germline CDR1 is GTSNPN and CDR2 is SVGIG (reference sequence). The full variable domain, with the rest looked up from reference TRBV30 and TRBJ1-5, is SQTIHQWPATLVQPVGSPLSLECTVEGTSNPNLYWYRQAAGRGLQLLFYSVGIGQISSEVPQNLSASRPQDRQFILSSKKLLLSDSGFYLCAWSGSGDQPQHFGDGTRLSIL.

The chain is built from TRBV5-5 and TRBJ1-2, with TRBD1 as a possible D gene (5 bases). CDR3 length equals 13 residues. Germline V CDR1 and CDR2: SGHKS, YYEKEE (reference sequence). Trimming shortened V by 3 bases and J by 4 bases, and 10 bases separated the two germline ends. The CDR3 region is CASSSGRGYGYTF. The CDR3 DNA is TGTGCCAGCAGCTCTGGAAGGGGCTATGGCTACACCTTC.

This clone was seen only a few times. This chain connects TRBV6-6 to TRBJ1-2, with D possibly matching TRBD1 (5 bases). Germline loops: CDR1 MNHNY, CDR2 SVGAGI (reference sequence). V was shortened by 6 bases and J by 8 bases, with 16 bases between the two germline ends. The CDR3 extends over 13 amino acids. Here the CDR3 DNA reads TGTGCCAGCAGATGGCCTGAAAGGGGCGGCTACACCTTC. Amino acids: CASRWPERGGYTF.

This clone has more than one count but fewer than ten. The rearrangement uses TRBV19 and TRBJ1-2, with D uncertain. The V gene's germline CDR1 is LNHDA and CDR2 SQIVND (reference sequence). V lost 2 bases, J lost 4 bases, and 5 bases lay in between. CDR3 size: 12 residues. In DNA, the CDR3 is TGTGCCAGTAGTATAACAGCCTATGGCTACACCTTC. This translates into CASSITAYGYTF.

The rearrangement joins TRBV28 to TRBJ1-1; 7 bases are a match to TRBD1. CDR1 MDHEN and CDR2 SYDVKM come from the germline V gene. The V segment lost 7 bases and the J segment 3 bases; nucleotides outside the gene matches: 11. The CDR3 totals 15 residues. Written as DNA, the CDR3 is TGTGCCAGCACCCCCCCGACAGGGTTTTACACTGAAGCTTTCTTT. Its translation: CASTPPTGFYTEAFF.

This clone was seen more than once but under ten times. This rearrangement joins TRBV5-1 to TRBJ2-2, with D tentatively TRBD2 (5 bases). V was shortened by 3 bases and J by 4 bases, with 16 bases between the two germline ends. From germline, CDR1 is SGHRS and CDR2 YFSETQ. This CDR3 is built from 16 residues. The CDR3 reads CASSSTTNAPTGELFF. CDR3 DNA: TGCGCCAGCAGCTCGACTACTAACGCGCCCACCGGGGAGCTGTTTTTT.

The rearrangement uses TRBV15 and TRBJ1-4, with D unclear. Germline CDR1 and CDR2: LNHNV and YYDKDF (reference sequence). V shed 3 bases and J shed 7 bases, with 6 bases lying between them. This CDR3 has 12 amino acids. The CDR3 reads CATSRKLEKLFF. CDR3 DNA sequence: TGTGCCACCAGCAGGAAACTTGAAAAACTGTTTTTT.

The V and J genes are TRBV28 and TRBJ2-3; 7 bases align to TRBD1. The CDR3 runs 16 residues. Unmatched junction bases numbered 8, after V lost 5 bases and J lost 0 bases. Germline V gene data show CDR1 as MDHEN and CDR2 as SYDVKM. CDR3 region: CASSPGQLTSTDTQYF. The CDR3 DNA is TGTGCCAGCAGTCCGGGACAGTTAACTAGCACAGATACGCAGTATTTT.

This clone was picked up a small number of times. This chain uses TRBV15 with TRBJ1-1, with D hard to call. The V end was cut by 0 bases, the J end by 1 base, with 9 bases between. There are 15 residues in the CDR3. Per germline, CDR1 LNHNV and CDR2 YYDKDF (reference sequence). The CDR3 nucleotides are TGTGCCACCAGCAGAGAGTCACAGAGGAACACTGAAGCTTTCTTT. Its protein is CATSRESQRNTEAFF.